This passage covers 11 T cell receptor beta chains from one sample sequenced in a study of blood T cell repertoires in COVID-19. TCRdb's table, derived via immunoSEQ multiplex PCR, lists solely in-frame clones and lacks some. The profile shows more than 300,000 clones, about 89% of them singletons. The specimen was PBMCs or T cells enriched from blood (not recorded which). Receptor source: a man aged 40-55 years in a cohort exposed to, infected with or recovered from COVID-19 (not recorded which).

This rearrangement joins TRBV6-2 or TRBV6-3 to TRBJ2-6, with 8 nucleotides matching TRBD2. Losses at the gene ends were 0 bases for V and 4 bases for J; bases not matched to a gene: 2. The CDR3 has 16 amino acids. The germline CDR1 and CDR2 sequences are MNHEY and SVGEGT. The CDR3 reads CASSYSAGAGANVLTF. The CDR3 region has the DNA TGTGCCAGCAGTTACTCAGCGGGGGCCGGGGCCAACGTCCTGACTTTC.

This chain joins TRBV28 and TRBJ1-4; D remains ambiguous. The CDR3 is 17 amino acids. Germline CDR1 is MDHEN and CDR2 is SYDVKM. Trimming left V 3 bases short and J 5 bases short, with 19 bases between. In DNA form, the CDR3 reads TGTGCCAGCAGTTTTAATTTCGGCGGCAGAGTCAATGAAAAACTGTTTTTT. Its protein is CASSFNFGGRVNEKLFF.

The rearrangement uses TRBV30 and TRBJ2-7, with 8 bases aligning to TRBD1. The V and J ends lost 0 bases and 6 bases, in that order; junction bases with no gene match: 10. CDR3 size: 15 residues. In germline, CDR1 is GTSNPN, CDR2 SVGIG (reference sequence). The CDR3 here is CAWSVPGGLFSEQYF. The CDR3 DNA sequence: TGTGCCTGGAGTGTACCAGGGGGCTTATTCTCCGAGCAGTACTTC.

Notes on this clone: The same CDR3 can be traced to other DNA sequences in this sample. The V gene is TRBV30, the J gene TRBJ2-1; possible D gene TRBD1, 6 bases. Germline V CDR1 and CDR2: GTSNPN, SVGIG (reference sequence). The CDR3 runs to 13 residues. V gave up 2 bases and J gave up 3 bases, with 8 bases separating them. This CDR3 is CAWSLGGYNEQFF. CDR3 nucleotide sequence: TGTGCCTGGAGTCTAGGGGGCTACAATGAGCAGTTCTTC.

With respect to this clone: The same CDR3 arises from other DNA sequences in this sample as well. The chain combines TRBV19 with TRBJ1-2, with TRBD1 identical over 7 bases. CDR1 and CDR2 (germline): LNHDA, SQIVND (reference sequence). Trimming removed 3 bases from V and 3 bases from J; junction bases left unmatched: 1. The CDR3 loop spans 13 amino acids. DNA for the CDR3: TGTGCCAGTAGTATCGGGACAGACTATGGCTACACCTTC. The encoded protein is CASSIGTDYGYTF.

This chain links TRBV3-1 (or the pseudogene TRBV3-2) with TRBJ2-1; the D gene is possibly TRBD2 (6 bases). This CDR3 spans 16 amino acids. Germline V gene sequence: CDR1 LGHDT, CDR2 YNNKEL (reference sequence). Trimming removed 0 bases from V and 2 bases from J, with 11 bases in between. CDR3 loop: CASSQDFGTPYNEQFF. The CDR3 DNA follows: TGTGCCAGCAGCCAAGATTTTGGGACTCCCTACAATGAGCAGTTCTTC.

V is TRBV2 and J is TRBJ2-3, with a tentative D call TRBD2 (5 bases). CDR3 length: 15 residues. The germline gives CDR1 SNHLY, CDR2 FYNNEI. Trimming left V 6 bases short and J 0 bases short, with 13 bases between. The CDR3 DNA is TGTGCCAGCAGAGCGCGGGCAGATAGCACAGATACGCAGTATTTT. Amino acid sequence: CASRARADSTDTQYF.

The V gene is TRBV6-5, the J gene TRBJ1-1; 7 bases fit TRBD1. The CDR3 has 13 residues. The V and J ends lost 10 bases and 0 bases, in that order; junction bases with no gene match: 5. CDR1 is MNHEY and CDR2 is SVGAGI in the germline V gene. The CDR3 DNA is TGTGCCACCACGGGACAGATGAACACTGAAGCTTTCTTT. It is translated as CATTGQMNTEAFF.

The gene calls are TRBV18 and TRBJ2-3; weak D call: TRBD2 (6 bases). Germline values: CDR1 KGHSH, CDR2 LQKENI. CDR3 length: 15 amino acids. V lost 4 bases, J lost 7 bases, and 18 bases lay in between. This CDR3 reads CASSLTGTGDHTQYF. The CDR3 region has the DNA TGTGCCAGCTCACTGACCGGGACTGGGGACCATACGCAGTATTTT. The entire variable domain, with the rest obtained from reference TRBV18 and TRBJ2-3, is as follows: NAGVMQNPRHLVRRRGQEARLRCSPMKGHSHVYWYRQLPEEGLKFMVYLQKENIIDESGMPKERFSAEFPKEGPSILRIQQVVRGDSAAYFCASSLTGTGDHTQYFGPGTRLTVL.

In its sample, this clone was seen once. V and J are TRBV2 and TRBJ1-1, with 7 bases aligning to TRBD1. This CDR3 has 13 residues. Germline V gene lookup returns CDR1 SNHLY and CDR2 FYNNEI. V was pared by 5 bases and J by 3 bases, with 3 bases of the junction left unmatched. CDR3 loop: CASSPTGDTEAFF. CDR3 coding DNA: TGTGCCAGCAGTCCCACAGGGGACACTGAAGCTTTCTTT.

The rearrangement links TRBV7-2 to TRBJ2-1, with D hard to call. The CDR3 totals 16 residues. Germline V lookup: CDR1 SGHTA, CDR2 FQGNSA. V was cut by 5 bases and J by 2 bases, with 16 bases left in between. CDR3 coding DNA: TGTGCCAGCAGCCCATACTCTAGACTCACCTACAATGAGCAGTTCTTC. Translation gives CASSPYSRLTYNEQFF.